The 27 T cell receptor beta chains below come from one sample, sequenced in a study of blood T cells in healthy people across ages. Then a second PCR, running roughly 7 to 11 cycles, was carried out with a sample-barcoded 5' primer and a J-beta primer mix. From the 5' RACE reads, TCRdb called clonotypes with MiXCR, one entry per CDR3 protein. Seen here are hundreds of thousands of distinct CDR3 sequences, about 50% observed once, and the top ten hold approximately 13%. Sequenced input: blood. The receptor set was obtained from a woman older than 75 in good health.

This clonotype was counted only a few times. This chain uses TRBV6-1 with TRBJ1-5; no clear D. Germline values: CDR1 MNHNS, CDR2 SASEGT. The CDR3 covers 14 residues. V shed 2 bases and J shed 4 bases, with 9 bases lying between them. In nucleotides, the CDR3 is TGTGCCAGCAGTGAATACGGACCTAATCAGCCCCAGCATTTT. It codes for CASSEYGPNQPQHF.

In regard to this clonotype: A read error is possible here, since a much larger clone lies one base away. The rearrangement uses TRBV9 and TRBJ2-3; D gene unclear. In germline, CDR1 is SGDLS, CDR2 YYNGEE. V was pared by 4 bases and J by 0 bases, with 15 bases between. The CDR3 is 16 amino acids. CDR3: CASSTRSSISTDTQYF. As DNA, the CDR3 is TGTGCCAGCAGCACCCGATCATCAATTAGCACAGATACGCAGTATTTT. The full variable domain, its missing parts supplied by reference TRBV9 and TRBJ2-3, is DSGVTQTPKHLITATGQRVTLRCSPRSGDLSVYWYQQSLDQGLQFLIQYYNGEERAKGNILERFSAQQFPDLHSELNLSSLELGDSALYFCASSTRSSISTDTQYFGPGTRLTVL.

The DNA of the CDR3 is TGTGCCAGCAGCGTAAGCCACTACAATGAGCAGTTCTTC. It is translated as CASSVSHYNEQFF. The chain joins TRBV9 to TRBJ2-1, with no clear D. This CDR3 is built from 13 residues. Germline loops: CDR1 SGDLS, CDR2 YYNGEE. The ends were cut back, 1 base at V and 3 bases at J, with 5 bases in the middle.

The genes are TRBV28 and TRBJ2-5; D may be TRBD1 or TRBD2 (5 bases each). There are 16 residues in the CDR3. CDR1 is MDHEN, CDR2 SYDVKM, per germline. V lost 2 bases and J 13 bases, leaving 26 bases between the germline ends. CDR3 residues: CASSLPTRGRYNERYF. The DNA of the CDR3 is TGTGCCAGCAGTTTACCCACCCGGGGCCGCTACAATGAGCGGTACTTC.

This clonotype was counted ten times or more. CDR3 bases: TGTGCCAGCAGTGAATCAACTTGGACGGCAGCCCCGACCCAGTACTTC. This encodes CASSESTWTAAPTQYF. This sequence joins TRBV25-1 and TRBJ2-7; D gene unclear. The end of the DNA fits TRBJ2-5 better, so the J call may be wrong. The length of the CDR3 is 16 residues. Germline assignment: CDR1 MGHDK and CDR2 SYGVNS.

The chain couples TRBV9 to TRBJ2-3; 8 nucleotides line up with TRBD2. The V and J ends lost 4 bases and 5 bases, in that order; junction bases with no gene match: 9. Per germline, CDR1 SGDLS and CDR2 YYNGEE. The CDR3 has 15 residues. DNA of the CDR3: TGTGCCAGCAGCCCAAGCGGGGGCGGGGGAGATACGCAGTATTTT. It encodes CASSPSGGGGDTQYF.

To note about this clonotype: A much larger clone lies one base from this, so it may be a read error. V is TRBV18 and J is TRBJ2-7; D perhaps matches TRBD1 (6 bases). There are 14 residues in the CDR3. V was trimmed by 4 bases and J by 3 bases, leaving 13 bases between them. Germline CDR1 is KGHSH and CDR2 is LQKENI. This CDR3 is CASSRTDRNYEQYF. The DNA of the CDR3 is TGTGCCAGCTCACGTACCGACAGGAACTACGAGCAGTACTTC.

The chain employs TRBV20-1 and TRBJ2-7; D gene uncertain. The germline gives CDR1 DFQATT, CDR2 SNEGSKA (reference sequence). V dropped 5 bases and J dropped 0 bases, with 14 bases sitting between them. The CDR3 spans 14 residues. CDR3 loop: CSAFLVLSSYEQYF. The CDR3 nucleotides read TGCAGTGCTTTCCTTGTTCTGAGCTCCTACGAGCAGTACTTC.

V and J are TRBV20-1 and TRBJ2-5; weak D call: TRBD2 (5 bases). Deletions cut 3 bases from V and 2 bases from J, with 13 bases between. CDR1 and CDR2 (germline): DFQATT, SNEGSKA (reference sequence). The CDR3 loop spans 14 amino acids. CDR3 loop: CSASFGLAQETQYF. CDR3 nucleotides: TGCAGTGCTAGTTTTGGGCTAGCTCAAGAGACCCAGTACTTC.

This clonotype was observed at least ten times. The chain has TRBV20-1 and TRBJ2-1; 8 nucleotides agree with TRBD2. Germline loops: CDR1 DFQATT, CDR2 SNEGSKA (reference sequence). The CDR3 has 13 residues. J gave up 6 bases and V 5 bases, and 6 bases lay outside the gene matches. The CDR3 DNA reads as TGCAGTGCTGAAGGACTAGCCGCCAATGAGCAGTTCTTC. It yields the protein CSAEGLAANEQFF.

With regard to this clonotype: A much larger clone sits a single nucleotide away, making a read error possible. The rearrangement links TRBV14 to TRBJ2-1; 7 bases align to TRBD2. Germline-derived CDR1 and CDR2 are SGHDN and FVKESK. The CDR3 extends over 13 amino acids. DNA of the CDR3: TGTGCCAGCAGCCAAGCGGGGGGAAATGGGCAGTTCTTC. It encodes CASSQAGGNGQFF.

This sequence joins TRBV12-3 or TRBV12-4 and TRBJ2-4; 8 bases map to TRBD1. The tail of the sequence fits TRBJ2-7 better, so the J call may be wrong. The CDR3 contains 14 residues. This CDR3 is CASSPDEDRDEQYF. The DNA for the CDR3 is TGTGCCAGCAGTCCCGACGAGGACAGGGACGAGCAGTACTTC.

This clonotype was counted at least ten times. The chain uses TRBV12-3 or TRBV12-4 and TRBJ2-7; D is uncertain. The CDR3 is 12 residues long. V dropped 3 bases and J dropped 6 bases, with 9 bases sitting between them. CDR3 nucleotide sequence: TGTGCCAGCAGTTTTCGTCGTCTCGAGCAGTACTTC. Amino acids: CASSFRRLEQYF.

Comments on this clonotype: One end of the junction fails to match germline, which may point to a read error. This chain links TRBV20-1 with TRBJ1-6; D gene ambiguous. The germline CDR1 and CDR2 sequences are DFQATT and SNEGSKA (reference sequence). This CDR3 is 15 amino acids long. The CDR3 bases are TGCAGTGCGAGAGCTCGGGCGCGGACGGAGTCACCCCTCCACTTT. It is translated as CSARARARTESPLHF.

This clonotype came up many times. The chain joins TRBV7-2 to TRBJ2-3, with 8 bases matching TRBD2. V dropped 1 base and J dropped 4; count of bases not matched to a gene: 7. Germline V gene data show CDR1 as SGHTA and CDR2 as FQGNSA. This CDR3 contains 16 residues. CDR3 sequence: CASSLVPGLGADTQYF. In DNA form, the CDR3 reads TGTGCCAGCAGCTTAGTACCGGGACTAGGTGCAGATACGCAGTATTTT.

In its sample, this clonotype was seen a few times. The chain has TRBV20-1 and TRBJ1-5; D gene ambiguous. CDR3 length equals 12 residues. Trimming removed 3 bases from V and 3 bases from J, with 6 bases in between. CDR1 and CDR2 (germline): DFQATT, SNEGSKA (reference sequence). The CDR3: CSASGNNQPQHF. CDR3 DNA: TGCAGTGCTAGTGGTAACAATCAGCCCCAGCATTTT.

The chain recombines TRBV20-1 with TRBJ2-7; TRBD2 matches 11 bases. J gave up 5 bases and V 5 bases, and 8 bases lay outside the gene matches. The CDR3 has 14 residues. Looked up from germline, CDR1 is DFQATT and CDR2 is SNEGSKA (reference sequence). CDR3: CSAFEPGLADEQYF. In DNA, the CDR3 is TGCAGTGCTTTCGAACCGGGACTAGCGGACGAGCAGTACTTC.

Turning to this clonotype: A clone one base away is much larger, so this may be a read error. In DNA form, the CDR3 reads TGCAGTGCGGAGCAGTGGTATGAGCAGTTCTTC. Translation: CSAEQWYEQFF. V and J are TRBV20-1 and TRBJ2-1, with D unclear. Germline values: CDR1 DFQATT, CDR2 SNEGSKA (reference sequence). The CDR3 has 11 residues. The V end lost 6 bases, the J end lost 8 bases, and 11 bases lay between the germline ends.

This clonotype was observed many times. The chain recombines TRBV20-1 with TRBJ1-2; D unresolved. The CDR3 has 11 residues. Per germline, CDR1 DFQATT and CDR2 SNEGSKA (reference sequence). V lost 3 bases and J lost 3, with 5 bases in between. The CDR3 DNA reads TGCAGTGCTAGGACGGACTATGGCTACACCTTC. This gives the protein CSARTDYGYTF.

This clonotype showed up many times. This sequence joins TRBV5-1 and TRBJ2-1; 9 nucleotides align to TRBD2. This CDR3 comprises 16 residues. Germline V gene lookup returns CDR1 SGHRS and CDR2 YFSETQ. The V gene end was trimmed by 4 bases and the J gene end by 6 bases; junction bases not matched to a gene: 11. The CDR3 loop reads CASSVDPGTSLNEQFF. The CDR3 DNA reads as TGCGCCAGCAGCGTTGACCCGGGGACTAGCCTCAATGAGCAGTTCTTC.

This clonotype was picked up a small number of times. The V call is TRBV6-2 or TRBV6-3, the J call TRBJ2-2; D is perhaps TRBD2 (5 bases). From germline, CDR1 is MNHEY and CDR2 SVGEGT. This CDR3 comprises 14 residues. V lost 4 bases and J 4 bases, leaving 10 bases between the germline ends. CDR3 in amino acids: CASSFLGSTGELFF. In nucleotides, the CDR3 is TGTGCCAGCAGTTTCCTAGGGAGCACCGGGGAGCTGTTTTTT.

In its sample, this clonotype was seen many times. V usage is TRBV10-2 and J usage is TRBJ2-7; 7 nucleotides agree with TRBD1. Looked up from germline, CDR1 is WSHSY and CDR2 is SAAADI. Losses at the gene ends were 3 bases for V and 0 bases for J; bases not matched to a gene: 8. The CDR3 runs 16 residues. The CDR3 sequence is CASSETGALSSYEQYF. The CDR3 region has the DNA TGCGCCAGCAGTGAAACAGGGGCCCTCAGCTCCTACGAGCAGTACTTC.

This clonotype was found once. V gene TRBV10-3 combines with J gene TRBJ2-1, with 12 bases fitting TRBD2. The CDR3 is made up of 15 amino acids. In germline, CDR1 is ENHRY, CDR2 SYGVKD. Trimming took 10 bases from V and 0 from J; bases not matched to a gene: 4. The CDR3 DNA reads as TGTGCCACTCGGACTAGCGGGGACTCCTACAATGAGCAGTTCTTC. Encoded protein: CATRTSGDSYNEQFF.

This clonotype was seen only a few times. The chain has TRBV12-3 or TRBV12-4 and TRBJ2-2; TRBD1 matches 8 bases. The CDR3 sequence is 14 residues long. Unmatched junction bases numbered 11, after V lost 6 bases and J lost 11 bases. DNA for the CDR3: TGTGCCAGCAGGTTTCAGGGGGCCCGTGGAGAGCTGTTTTTT. Translated, it gives CASRFQGARGELFF.

This chain connects TRBV4-2 to TRBJ2-3; D may match TRBD1 or TRBD2 (6 bases each). V was pared by 1 base and J by 6 bases, with 14 bases between. This CDR3 has 15 residues. The germline gives CDR1 LGHNA, CDR2 YNFKEQ. In DNA form, the CDR3 reads TGTGCCAGCAGCCAAGGAGTCGGAGGGGGGGATACGCAGTATTTT. Translation gives CASSQGVGGGDTQYF.

The sample holds many counts of this clonotype. The J gene is TRBJ2-3, the V gene TRBV7-2; perhaps TRBD2 as D (5 bases). V was shortened by 3 bases and J by 0 bases, with 13 bases between the two germline ends. The CDR3 spans 16 residues. CDR1 SGHTA and CDR2 FQGNSA come from the germline V gene. The CDR3 DNA follows: TGTGCCAGCAGCTTCATTCCGGCGGGTAGCACAGATACGCAGTATTTT. Translation: CASSFIPAGSTDTQYF.

About this clonotype itself: A much larger clone differs by one base, so this may be a read error. This chain uses TRBV20-1 with TRBJ2-1; 8 bases align to TRBD1. Gene TRBJ2-7 matches the end of the DNA better, so the J call may be wrong. Per germline, CDR1 DFQATT and CDR2 SNEGSKA (reference sequence). The CDR3 is 16 residues long. The CDR3 loop reads CSAGVDRGPSYNEQYF. The CDR3 DNA sequence: TGCAGTGCTGGGGTCGACAGGGGACCTTCCTACAATGAGCAGTACTTC.